This T cell receptor beta chain was sequenced for a study of PD-L1 blockade in urothelial cancer. Across the study: Male sex and bladder-origin urothelial cancer were recorded for about 90% of the roughly 30 patients. Blood analysis took place 3 weeks (second dose) and 6 weeks after treatment start.

With 7 bases clipped from V and 7 bases from J, the junction kept 21 bases outside the gene matches. This CDR3 region has 18 residues. Germline CDR1 reads SEHNR; CDR2 reads FQNEAQ (reference sequence). Measured with immunoSEQ multiplex PCR; TCRdb has only the in-frame clones, and not every one. There are about 63,000 clones in the sample; 80% to 90% occur only once, and 5% to 7% lies in the top ten. Noted time point: pretreatment peripheral blood. The chain carries TRBV7-9 and TRBJ1-4; 7 positions match TRBD1. The source of this sequence is a man aged 65 to 79 with urothelial cancer. The specimen comprised PBMCs, sampled around atezolizumab (anti-PD-L1) treatment. CDR3 sequence reads: CASTIHRGNEQGSEKLFF. The CDR3 nucleotides are TGTGCCAGCACCATTCACCGAGGGAATGAACAGGGGTCTGAAAAACTGTTTTTT.